The 26 T cell receptor beta chains listed next were all sequenced from one sample in a study of T cell responses to AZD1222 COVID-19 vaccine. Produced via immunoSEQ multiplex PCR; TCRdb's table is partial and in-frame only. The sample records about 99,000 clones, approximately 90% being singletons. Source: peripheral blood, taken on day 0 of AZD1222 vaccination. These receptors originate from an adult in good health.

The chain is built from TRBV7-9 and TRBJ1-2; D is ambiguous. Germline loops: CDR1 SEHNR, CDR2 FQNEAQ (reference sequence). Between the trimmed V and J ends, which lost 6 bases and 1 base, there was a span of 21 bases. The CDR3 has 17 residues. CDR3 sequence: CASSYGRTLLNNYGYTF. The DNA for the CDR3 is TGTGCCAGCAGTTATGGACGGACTCTACTCAATAACTATGGCTACACCTTC.

The rearrangement uses TRBV19 and TRBJ2-1, with D tentatively TRBD1 (6 bases). CDR1 is LNHDA and CDR2 is SQIVND in the germline V gene (reference sequence). This CDR3 has 14 residues. V lost 3 bases, J lost 10 bases, and 16 bases lay in between. The CDR3 DNA follows: TGTGCCAGTAGTATTAACAGGGCGAGGTCCGAGCAGTTCTTC. Translating gives CASSINRARSEQFF.

J is TRBJ1-2 and V is TRBV5-1; 7 bases are a match to TRBD1. The CDR3 is made up of 16 amino acids. Germline CDR1 SGHRS, CDR2 YFSETQ. Trimming removed 4 bases from V and 2 bases from J; junction bases left unmatched: 11. The CDR3 DNA is TGCGCCAGCAGCCTGTGGGACAGCTCGAGGAACTATGGCTACACCTTC. This sequence encodes CASSLWDSSRNYGYTF.

The J gene is TRBJ2-7, the V gene TRBV7-9; perhaps D is TRBD1 or TRBD2 (5 bases each). This CDR3 has 14 amino acids. CDR1 SEHNR and CDR2 FQNEAQ come from the germline V gene (reference sequence). The V gene lost 5 bases and the J gene lost 0 bases, with 11 bases spanning the gap. In DNA, the CDR3 is TGTGCCAGCAGCCCGGGGACGAGCTCCTACGAGCAGTACTTC. This translates into CASSPGTSSYEQYF.

This clone was observed once. The rearrangement links TRBV28 to TRBJ1-4; D is undetermined. V lost 3 bases, J lost 0 bases, and 8 bases lay in between. The CDR3 is 15 residues long. The germline V gene has CDR1 MDHEN and CDR2 SYDVKM. CDR3 in amino acids: CASSLNGATNEKLFF. CDR3 DNA sequence: TGTGCCAGCAGTTTGAACGGGGCAACTAATGAAAAACTGTTTTTT.

The chain recombines TRBV2 with TRBJ2-4, with TRBD1 as a possible D gene (6 bases). Trimming removed 3 bases from V and 6 bases from J, with 15 bases in between. Looked up from germline, CDR1 is SNHLY and CDR2 is FYNNEI. The CDR3 is 15 residues long. The CDR3 DNA reads as TGTGCCAGCAGTGAGTGGGGGACATTGGGAAACATTCAGTACTTC. Translation gives CASSEWGTLGNIQYF.

Concerning this clone: The junction differs from germline at one of its ends, possibly a read error. This chain links TRBV7-7 with TRBJ2-1; the D gene could be TRBD1 or TRBD2 (6 bases each). The CDR3 loop spans 17 amino acids. Looked up from germline, CDR1 is SSHAT and CDR2 is FNYEAQ (reference sequence). This CDR3 reads CASSLELGGSSYNEQFF. CDR3 nucleotide sequence: TGTGCTAGCAGCTTAGAACTAGGGGGGAGCTCCTACAATGAGCAGTTCTTC.

The V gene is TRBV6-2 or TRBV6-3, the J gene TRBJ1-2; tentative D call: TRBD1 (6 bases). The germline gives CDR1 MNHEY, CDR2 SVGEGT. Trimming stripped 7 bases from V and 3 bases from J, with 18 bases between. The CDR3 spans 15 residues. The CDR3 region has the DNA TGTGCCAGCACCCCAGGCGAACAGGGTTACTATGGCTACACCTTC. Residues: CASTPGEQGYYGYTF.

V is TRBV7-2 and J is TRBJ1-6; D unclear. Between the trimmed V and J ends, which lost 3 bases and 10 bases, there was a span of 13 bases. This CDR3 region has 14 residues. CDR1 is SGHTA and CDR2 is FQGNSA in the germline V gene. The CDR3 loop is CASSLVEGNSPLHF. The CDR3 region has the DNA TGTGCCAGCAGCTTGGTCGAGGGTAACTCACCCCTCCACTTT.

This chain links TRBV6-5 with TRBJ1-4, with a possible D match to TRBD1 (6 bases). V was shortened by 2 bases and J by 7 bases, with 14 bases between the two germline ends. This CDR3 spans 15 amino acids. Germline CDR1 and CDR2: MNHEY and SVGAGI. The CDR3, as DNA: TGTGCCAGCAGTTACGGCGGGGTAGGGGGTGAAAAACTGTTTTTT. It encodes CASSYGGVGGEKLFF.

This clone was counted a single time. This chain uses TRBV12-3 or TRBV12-4 with TRBJ1-5, with 7 bases identical to TRBD1. The CDR3 extends over 13 amino acids. V gave up 7 bases and J gave up 7 bases; unmatched junction bases: 7. The CDR3 sequence: CASTRQGDQPQHF. The CDR3 DNA reads TGTGCCAGCACCAGACAGGGAGACCAGCCCCAGCATTTT.

The chain uses TRBV3-1 (or the pseudogene TRBV3-2) and TRBJ2-5, with no clear D. This CDR3 has 12 residues. Per germline, CDR1 LGHDT and CDR2 YNNKEL (reference sequence). Deletions cut 6 bases from V and 5 bases from J, with 10 bases between. The CDR3, as DNA: TGTGCCAGCAGATTGTATCCGGAGACCCAGTACTTC. Translation: CASRLYPETQYF.

The chain is built from TRBV7-9 and TRBJ2-1; D is ambiguous. V dropped 8 bases and J dropped 3 bases, with 5 bases sitting between them. This CDR3 region has 11 residues. Germline V gene data show CDR1 as SEHNR and CDR2 as FQNEAQ (reference sequence). CDR3 nucleotide sequence: TGTGCCAGCCGGATCTACAATGAGCAGTTCTTC. It is translated as CASRIYNEQFF.

The V gene is TRBV24-1, the J gene TRBJ1-5; D gene unclear. CDR1 is KGHDR and CDR2 is SFDVKD in the germline V gene. Trimming removed 4 bases from V and 7 bases from J, with 13 bases in between. This CDR3 region has 14 residues. CDR3 DNA sequence: TGTGCCACCAGTGACTCGGACGGCACGCAGCCCCAGCATTTT. Translated: CATSDSDGTQPQHF.

This chain joins TRBV18 and TRBJ1-5; the D is unclear. This CDR3 has 14 amino acids. Germline loops: CDR1 KGHSH, CDR2 LQKENI. Trimming took 3 bases from V and 5 from J, leaving 11 bases between them. The CDR3 DNA sequence: TGTGCCAGCTCACCTATTTCAGCCGATCAGCCCCAGCATTTT. It encodes CASSPISADQPQHF.

This chain joins TRBV7-8 and TRBJ2-2; D is unclear. CDR1 and CDR2 (germline): SGHVS, FQNEAQ. Trimming removed 3 bases at V and 0 bases at J, with 11 bases between. The CDR3 is 16 amino acids. The CDR3 here is CASSFSRVANTGELFF. CDR3 nucleotide sequence: TGTGCCAGCAGCTTTTCCCGGGTCGCGAACACCGGGGAGCTGTTTTTT.

The chain uses TRBV28 and TRBJ1-5; D might be TRBD1 (5 bases). In germline, CDR1 is MDHEN, CDR2 SYDVKM. Trimming left V 1 base short and J 5 bases short, with 12 bases between. The CDR3 is 15 residues long. This CDR3 reads CASSLLAGSDQPQHF. The CDR3 DNA sequence: TGTGCCAGCAGTTTATTAGCAGGGAGCGATCAGCCCCAGCATTTT. Full variable domain (missing parts from reference TRBV28 and TRBJ1-5): DVKVTQSSRYLVKRTGEKVFLECVQDMDHENMFWYRQDPGLGLRLIYFSYDVKMKEKGDIPEGYSVSREKKERFSLILESASTNQTSMYLCASSLLAGSDQPQHFGDGTRLSIL.

This clone showed up just a few times. This chain links TRBV6-1 with TRBJ2-2; D gene ambiguous. The germline CDR1 and CDR2 sequences are MNHNS and SASEGT. The germline V and J ends were trimmed by 0 bases and 6 bases, with 11 bases remaining between them. The CDR3 is 15 amino acids. CDR3 amino acids: CASSEALDVPGELFF. In nucleotides, the CDR3 is TGTGCCAGCAGTGAAGCGCTTGATGTCCCCGGGGAGCTGTTTTTT.

The chain is built from TRBV11-2 and TRBJ1-5; D ambiguous. The CDR3 totals 13 residues. CDR1 SGHAT and CDR2 FQNNGV come from the germline V gene. The V and J ends lost 1 base and 9 bases respectively, with 10 bases between them. The CDR3 coding sequence is TGTGCCAGCAGCTTAGGTTCACAAGGGCCCCAGCATTTT. Its translation: CASSLGSQGPQHF. Filled out from reference TRBV11-2 and TRBJ1-5, the complete variable domain reads EAGVAQSPRYKIIEKRQSVAFWCNPISGHATLYWYQQILGQGPKLLIQFQNNGVVDDSQLPKDRFSAERLKGVDSTLKIQPAKLEDSAVYLCASSLGSQGPQHFGDGTRLSIL.

This chain links TRBV6-5 with TRBJ1-2; D is perhaps TRBD1 (5 bases). Germline V gene lookup returns CDR1 MNHEY and CDR2 SVGAGI. V gave up 2 bases and J gave up 4 bases, with 11 bases separating them. The CDR3 consists of 14 residues. The CDR3 region is CASSYLGAGYGYTF. In DNA, the CDR3 is TGTGCCAGCAGTTACCTCGGGGCGGGCTATGGCTACACCTTC.

This clone was found once. The V gene is TRBV5-6, the J gene TRBJ2-5; maybe TRBD1 (6 bases). CDR3 length: 14 amino acids. Trimming stripped 0 bases from V and 6 bases from J, with 12 bases between. Germline V gives CDR1 SGHDT, CDR2 YYEEEE. The CDR3 sequence: CASSLVQGRQTQYF. Written as DNA, the CDR3 is TGTGCCAGCAGCTTGGTACAGGGACGACAGACCCAGTACTTC.

The chain combines TRBV2 with TRBJ2-5; 9 bases line up with TRBD2. This CDR3 region has 14 residues. The V gene's germline CDR1 is SNHLY and CDR2 FYNNEI. With 7 bases clipped from V and 2 bases from J, the junction kept 5 bases outside the gene matches. CDR3 coding DNA: TGTGCCAGCAAACGACTAGCGGAACAAGAGACCCAGTACTTC. Translation gives CASKRLAEQETQYF.

V usage is TRBV29-1 and J usage is TRBJ1-1, with D hard to call. The CDR3 extends over 12 amino acids. The V end lost 1 base, the J end lost 1 base, and 4 bases lay between the germline ends. Germline V CDR1 and CDR2: SQVTM, ANQGSEA. Here the CDR3 reads CSVEVRNTEAFF. Written as DNA, the CDR3 is TGCAGCGTTGAAGTCCGGAACACTGAAGCTTTCTTT. Drawing the rest from reference TRBV29-1 and TRBJ1-1, the complete variable domain is SAVISQKPSRDICQRGTSLTIQCQVDSQVTMMFWYRQQPGQSLTLIATANQGSEATYESGFVIDKFPISRPNLTFSTLTVSNMSPEDSSIYLCSVEVRNTEAFFGQGTRLTVV.

This rearrangement joins TRBV2 to TRBJ1-1; D might be TRBD1 (6 bases). V was clipped by 6 bases and J by 5 bases, with 13 bases between them. The CDR3 loop spans 13 amino acids. CDR1 SNHLY and CDR2 FYNNEI come from the germline V gene. The CDR3 sequence: CASRVQGGTEAFF. CDR3 coding DNA: TGTGCCAGCAGGGTACAGGGAGGGACTGAAGCTTTCTTT.

The rearrangement joins TRBV3-1 (or the pseudogene TRBV3-2) to TRBJ2-5, with TRBD2 matching over 12 bases. The germline V gene has CDR1 LGHDT and CDR2 YNNKEL (reference sequence). The CDR3 extends over 17 amino acids. V dropped 4 bases and J dropped 2; count of bases not matched to a gene: 8. CDR3 protein: CASSLASGGVVQETQYF. The CDR3 nucleotides read TGTGCCAGCAGCCTGGCTAGCGGGGGGGTGGTTCAAGAGACCCAGTACTTC.

The V gene is TRBV7-6, the J gene TRBJ1-3; the D gene is possibly TRBD1 (5 bases). The CDR3 is 16 amino acids. Deletions cut 0 bases from V and 2 bases from J, with 11 bases between. Germline loops: CDR1 SGHVS, CDR2 FNYEAQ. The CDR3 region has the DNA TGTGCCAGCAGCTTAGCTCTCGGGGGTGCTGGAAACACCATATATTTT. This translates into CASSLALGGAGNTIYF.